Below are 4 T cell receptor beta chains sequenced from a single sample in a study. TCRdb fed the RT-PCR reads into MiXCR, producing one record per CDR3 protein. The sample has about 700,000 distinct CDR3 sequences; approximately 15% are singletons. The sample was memory CD4+ T cells from blood. The receptors derive from a female donor in good health, serving as a healthy control.

This clonotype has more than one count but fewer than ten. The chain joins TRBV4-3 to TRBJ2-1, with D perhaps being TRBD1 or TRBD2 (7 bases each). Between the trimmed V and J ends, which lost 3 bases and 6 bases, there was a span of 15 bases. This CDR3 has 15 residues. Germline CDR1 LGHNA, CDR2 YSLEER. CDR3 amino acids: CASSHTRGGSNEQFF. The CDR3 DNA reads TGCGCCAGCAGCCATACCAGGGGGGGTTCCAATGAGCAGTTCTTC.

This clonotype was detected a few times. The chain combines TRBV28 with TRBJ2-7; D uncertain. V was pared by 2 bases and J by 0 bases, with 17 bases between. CDR3 length equals 17 residues. Per the germline V gene, CDR1 is MDHEN and CDR2 is SYDVKM. CDR3 DNA sequence: TGTGCCAGCAGTTTAATTATGGTGGGCTTGAGCTCCTACGAGCAGTACTTC. It codes for CASSLIMVGLSSYEQYF.

The V gene is TRBV20-1, the J gene TRBJ2-1; TRBD2 matches 9 bases. V lost 5 bases and J lost 2; bases outside the gene matches: 4. Germline V gene sequence: CDR1 DFQATT, CDR2 SNEGSKA (reference sequence). The CDR3 spans 14 residues. The CDR3 protein is CSAGPSGAYNEQFF. The CDR3 coding sequence is TGCAGTGCTGGTCCTAGCGGGGCCTACAATGAGCAGTTCTTC.

The V and J genes are TRBV4-3 and TRBJ1-2; TRBD1 is a possible D gene (6 bases). Germline CDR1 and CDR2: LGHNA and YSLEER. The ends were cut back, 8 bases at V and 0 bases at J, with 16 bases in the middle. This CDR3 has 15 amino acids. CDR3 DNA: TGCGCCAGCTCACCGGAAGGGGGATCTAACTATGGCTACACCTTC. It codes for CASSPEGGSNYGYTF.